This T cell receptor beta chain was retrieved from a study of early T cells in non-severe SARS-CoV-2 infection. Individual cDNA molecules were tagged with unique molecular identifiers, the study reported. From the 5' RACE reads, TCRdb called clonotypes with MiXCR, one entry per CDR3 protein. The data contain about 71,000 distinct CDR3 sequences, roughly an eighth of them seen just once; the ten biggest clones take up around 15%. The CDR3 extends over 15 amino acids. Trimming removed 3 bases at V and 4 bases at J, with 13 bases between. The germline gives CDR1 ENHRY, CDR2 SYGVKD. This clonotype appeared a few times.

The sequence derives from an adult who was a healthcare worker with PCR-confirmed SARS-CoV-2 infection or an uninfected control (not recorded which). This chain joins TRBV10-3 and TRBJ2-1; D is possibly TRBD1 or TRBD2 (5 bases each). What was sequenced was whole blood. CDR3 sequence: CAISESRGGYNEQFF. The CDR3 nucleotides read TGTGCCATCAGTGAATCCCGTGGGGGTTACAATGAGCAGTTCTTC.